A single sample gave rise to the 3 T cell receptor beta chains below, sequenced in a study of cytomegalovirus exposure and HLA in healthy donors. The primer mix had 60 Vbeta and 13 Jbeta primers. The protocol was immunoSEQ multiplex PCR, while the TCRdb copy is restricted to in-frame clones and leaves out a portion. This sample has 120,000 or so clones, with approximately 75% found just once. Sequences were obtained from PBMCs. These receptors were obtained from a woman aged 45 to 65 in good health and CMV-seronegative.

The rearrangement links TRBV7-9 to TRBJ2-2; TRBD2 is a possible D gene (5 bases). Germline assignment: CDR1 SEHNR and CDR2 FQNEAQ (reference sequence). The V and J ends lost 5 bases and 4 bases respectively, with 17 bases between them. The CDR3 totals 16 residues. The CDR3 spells CASSQADGSATGELFF. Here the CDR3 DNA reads TGTGCCAGCAGCCAAGCGGATGGGAGTGCCACCGGGGAGCTGTTTTTT.

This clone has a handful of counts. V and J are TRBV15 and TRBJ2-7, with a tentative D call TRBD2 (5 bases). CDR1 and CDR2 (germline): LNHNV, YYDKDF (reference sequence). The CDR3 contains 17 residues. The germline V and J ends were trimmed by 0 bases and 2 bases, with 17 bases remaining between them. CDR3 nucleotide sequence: TGTGCCACCAGCAGAGAATCACTCCGGGAACTCACCTACGAGCAGTACTTC. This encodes CATSRESLRELTYEQYF. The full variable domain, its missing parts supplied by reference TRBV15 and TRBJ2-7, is DAMVIQNPRYQVTQFGKPVTLSCSQTLNHNVMYWYQQKSSQAPKLLFHYYDKDFNNEADTPDNFQSRRPNTSFCFLDIRSPGLGDTAMYLCATSRESLRELTYEQYFGPGTRLTVT.

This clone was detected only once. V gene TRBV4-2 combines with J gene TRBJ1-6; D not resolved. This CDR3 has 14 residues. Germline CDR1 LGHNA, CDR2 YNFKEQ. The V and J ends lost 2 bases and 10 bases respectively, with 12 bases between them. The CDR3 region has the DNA TGTGCCAGCAGCCAACCAGGTTTGAACTCACCCCTCCACTTT. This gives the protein CASSQPGLNSPLHF.